The 20 T cell receptor beta chains below all came from one sample that was sequenced in a study of T-cell reconstitution after alpha-beta-depleted transplantation in children. Library preparation (for TCRbeta) was performed with unique molecular identifiers. MiXCR was run by TCRdb on the PCR reads, yielding one entry per CDR3 protein. This repertoire shows approximately 500,000 distinct CDR3 sequences, about 10% found once; its top ten account for about 2%. Sequenced here: PBMCs, sampled before TCRalphabeta/CD19-depleted stem cell transplant. These receptors came from a child under 10 years old with inherited bone marrow failure, due to receive a stem cell transplant.

The chain joins TRBV24-1 to TRBJ2-7; D is perhaps TRBD2 (6 bases). CDR3 length equals 15 residues. In germline, CDR1 is KGHDR, CDR2 SFDVKD. V lost 4 bases, J lost 0 bases, and 12 bases lay in between. The CDR3 nucleotides are TGTGCCACCAGTGACCCTCGGGGGAGCTCCTACGAGCAGTACTTC. Translated, it gives CATSDPRGSSYEQYF.

This clonotype has at least ten counts. The genes are TRBV20-1 and TRBJ2-7; 8 nucleotides align to TRBD1. The germline gives CDR1 DFQATT, CDR2 SNEGSKA (reference sequence). The J segment lost 0 bases and the V segment lost 6 bases, leaving 4 bases of the junction unmatched. The CDR3 has 13 amino acids. CDR3 sequence reads: CSALTGVSYEQYF. The CDR3 coding sequence is TGCAGTGCCTTGACAGGGGTCTCCTACGAGCAGTACTTC.

Of note for this clonotype: This could be a read error, since a much larger clone is one nucleotide away. The chain carries TRBV7-2 and TRBJ2-7; D ambiguous. The CDR3 is made up of 12 amino acids. Germline CDR1 SGHTA, CDR2 FQGNSA. CDR3 sequence reads: CASSSATYDQYF. CDR3 DNA sequence: TGTGCCAGCAGCTCCGCGACCTACGACCAGTACTTC.

This clonotype occurred many times. V gene TRBV5-5 combines with J gene TRBJ1-5; TRBD1 aligns across 7 bases. CDR3 length equals 15 residues. Trimming removed 6 bases from V and 5 bases from J; junction bases left unmatched: 11. Looked up from germline, CDR1 is SGHKS and CDR2 is YYEKEE (reference sequence). CDR3 bases: TGTGCCAGCACCCCAAGAGACAGGGCTGATCAGCCCCAGCATTTT. This sequence encodes CASTPRDRADQPQHF.

The chain carries TRBV6-5 and TRBJ2-1, with a possible D match to TRBD2 (6 bases). Germline V CDR1 and CDR2: MNHEY, SVGAGI. This CDR3 is built from 16 residues. Trimming took 2 bases from V and 10 from J, leaving 21 bases between them. The CDR3 DNA sequence: TGTGCCAGCAGTTACGTTGGGGCGGGGCCATCGGGGGAGCAGTTCTTC. It encodes CASSYVGAGPSGEQFF.

The table lists this clonotype with many counts. V is TRBV12-3 or TRBV12-4 and J is TRBJ2-2; maybe TRBD2 (6 bases). CDR3 length: 14 amino acids. Trimming shortened V by 8 bases and J by 3 bases, and 13 bases separated the two germline ends. CDR3 residues: CASESRDYTGELFF. The DNA of the CDR3 is TGTGCCAGCGAATCGCGGGATTACACCGGGGAGCTGTTTTTT.

This clonotype was seen ten or more times. The chain recombines TRBV10-3 with TRBJ2-7; no clear D. CDR3 length: 15 residues. Trimming shortened V by 0 bases and J by 4 bases, and 13 bases separated the two germline ends. CDR1 ENHRY and CDR2 SYGVKD come from the germline V gene. The DNA of the CDR3 is TGTGCCATCAGTGAGTCGATGGGCAGAAAATACGAGCAGTACTTC. Amino acid sequence: CAISESMGRKYEQYF.

The CDR3 region is CASSLEPASPSYEQYF. DNA for the CDR3: TGCGCCAGCAGCTTGGAGCCGGCTAGCCCATCCTACGAGCAGTACTTC. This chain joins TRBV5-1 and TRBJ2-7, with D maybe TRBD2 (5 bases). V lost 0 bases to trimming and J lost 1 base, with 14 bases between them. Germline V gene lookup returns CDR1 SGHRS and CDR2 YFSETQ. The CDR3 extends over 16 amino acids.

J is TRBJ1-4 and V is TRBV2; perhaps TRBD1 as D (5 bases). From germline, CDR1 is SNHLY and CDR2 FYNNEI. The CDR3 length is 15 residues. V was trimmed by 8 bases and J by 10 bases, leaving 23 bases between them. The CDR3 region has the DNA TGTGCCAGCGACGATCCCGGGACCCCGAGAGGAAAACTGTTTTTT. The encoded protein is CASDDPGTPRGKLFF.

This clonotype was found a few times. J is TRBJ2-1 and V is TRBV4-3, with 10 bases identical to TRBD2. The V segment lost 1 base and the J segment 5 bases; nucleotides outside the gene matches: 5. The V gene's germline CDR1 is LGHNA and CDR2 YSLEER. The CDR3 contains 16 residues. The DNA of the CDR3 is TGCGCCAGCAGCCAAGCCCCTAGCGGGAGTAACAATGAGCAGTTCTTC. Translated, it gives CASSQAPSGSNNEQFF.

For this clonotype: This may stem from a read error, because a much larger clone lies one nucleotide away. This chain connects TRBV5-1 to TRBJ2-7; D may be TRBD2 (6 bases). V dropped 5 bases and J dropped 5 bases, with 14 bases sitting between them. The CDR3 spans 13 residues. CDR1 is SGHRS and CDR2 is YFSETQ in the germline V gene. The CDR3 spells CASSTGESDEQYF. CDR3 nucleotides: TGCGCCAGCAGTACGGGAGAGTCCGACGAGCAGTACTTC.

In this sample, this clonotype turned up many times. The chain's CDR3 is CASSLRVQVSYEQYF. The CDR3 nucleotides are TGCGCCAGCAGCCTGAGGGTGCAGGTCTCCTACGAGCAGTACTTC. The chain carries TRBV4-3 and TRBJ2-7; D may be TRBD2 (5 bases). The V gene lost 4 bases and the J gene lost 0 bases, with 13 bases spanning the gap. The CDR3 contains 15 residues. In germline, CDR1 is LGHNA, CDR2 YSLEER.

The CDR3 bases are TGTGCAAGTCGAAACGGACAGGGGAGCAATCAGCCCCAGCATTTT. It specifies CASRNGQGSNQPQHF. The gene calls are TRBV12-2 and TRBJ1-5; the table's D call, TRBD1, has no DNA check behind it. TRBV12-2 is a pseudogene locus. This CDR3 is 15 amino acids long.

This clonotype has just a few counts. The chain uses TRBV3-1 and TRBJ2-1, with 8 bases that match TRBD2. The CDR3 consists of 19 residues. J gave up 0 bases and V 3 bases, and 13 bases lay outside the gene matches. Per the germline V gene, CDR1 is LGHDT and CDR2 is YNNKEL (reference sequence). The CDR3 is CASSHRAGGGGGSYNEQFF. The DNA for the CDR3 is TGTGCCAGCAGCCATCGTGCGGGGGGAGGGGGAGGCTCCTACAATGAGCAGTTCTTC.

This clonotype was seen repeatedly, ten times or more. This chain connects TRBV20-1 to TRBJ1-1; D might be TRBD1 (6 bases). The V end lost 3 bases, the J end lost 11 bases, and 22 bases lay between the germline ends. The CDR3 spans 14 residues. In germline, CDR1 is DFQATT, CDR2 SNEGSKA (reference sequence). The CDR3 spells CSARAGDFGSLAFF. CDR3 bases: TGCAGTGCTAGGGCAGGGGATTTCGGTAGCTTGGCTTTCTTT.

The table lists this clonotype with many counts. The rearrangement links TRBV5-1 to TRBJ2-1; D not certain. This CDR3 spans 15 amino acids. The V end was cut by 0 bases, the J end by 8 bases, with 15 bases between. Germline CDR1 reads SGHRS; CDR2 reads YFSETQ. This CDR3 is CASSLVQVSGDEQFF. CDR3 nucleotide sequence: TGCGCCAGCAGCTTGGTTCAGGTATCTGGCGATGAGCAGTTCTTC.

The rearrangement uses TRBV9 and TRBJ1-2; TRBD1 matches at 9 bases. This CDR3 comprises 16 residues. Trimming cost V 2 bases and J 2 bases; bases outside gene matches: 7. In germline, CDR1 is SGDLS, CDR2 YYNGEE. CDR3 sequence: CASSVAGQGGNYGYTF. DNA of the CDR3: TGTGCCAGCAGCGTGGCGGGACAGGGAGGGAACTATGGCTACACCTTC. The full variable domain, its missing parts supplied by reference TRBV9 and TRBJ1-2, is DSGVTQTPKHLITATGQRVTLRCSPRSGDLSVYWYQQSLDQGLQFLIQYYNGEERAKGNILERFSAQQFPDLHSELNLSSLELGDSALYFCASSVAGQGGNYGYTFGSGTRLTVV.

The chain links TRBV9 to TRBJ2-7, with 7 bases identical to TRBD2. CDR1 is SGDLS and CDR2 is YYNGEE in the germline V gene. The CDR3 is made up of 15 amino acids. The junction had 6 bases not matched to a gene; V was cut back by 0 bases and J by 3 bases. CDR3 coding DNA: TGTGCCAGCAGCGTAGGCTCTAGCGGAGACTACGAGCAGTACTTC. Protein sequence: CASSVGSSGDYEQYF.

This clonotype was seen a handful of times. CDR3 amino acids: CASSPRDGGYEQYF. The DNA for the CDR3 is TGTGCCAGCAGCCCCCGGGACGGGGGCTACGAGCAGTACTTC. The rearrangement links TRBV7-2 to TRBJ2-7, with D possibly matching TRBD2 (6 bases). Germline loops: CDR1 SGHTA, CDR2 FQGNSA. With 5 bases removed from V and 3 bases from J, the gap between germline ends came to 14 bases. This CDR3 is built from 14 residues.

This clonotype was recorded many times. V and J are TRBV29-1 and TRBJ2-1; D remains unclear. Germline CDR1 and CDR2: SQVTM and ANQGSEA. The CDR3 is made up of 13 amino acids. Trimming left V 6 bases short and J 3 bases short, with 12 bases between. The CDR3 loop is CSVQGPDYNEQFF. The CDR3 DNA reads TGCAGCGTGCAAGGCCCGGACTACAATGAGCAGTTCTTC.